A single sample is the source of the 18 T cell receptor beta chains below, sequenced in a study of T cell repertoires in cytomegalovirus infection. MiXCR, run by TCRdb on the reads, gives a single entry per CDR3 protein. Of under 800,000 distinct CDR3 sequences in the sample, about 24% were seen once. The specimen was CD8+ T cells from PBMCs. These receptors came from a human donor in good health (CMV status not recorded). Some clones in this sample may be carry-over from other donors' samples.

This clonotype was found a few times. The rearrangement joins TRBV5-6 to TRBJ2-5; 7 positions match TRBD1. Trimming at V came to 4 bases and at J to 0 bases, leaving 12 bases not matched to a gene. The CDR3 contains 17 residues. Germline CDR1 and CDR2: SGHDT and YYEEEE. CDR3 nucleotides: TGTGCCAGCAGCGTGCCCTTTCGACAGGGATACCAAGAGACCCAGTACTTC. Translation: CASSVPFRQGYQETQYF.

This clonotype was counted ten times or more. The gene calls are TRBV27 and TRBJ2-7, with a possible D match to TRBD1 (6 bases). CDR1 is MNHEY and CDR2 is SMNVEV in the germline V gene (reference sequence). The CDR3 runs 15 residues. V lost 7 bases to trimming and J lost 1 base, with 17 bases between them. In nucleotides, the CDR3 is TGTGCCAGCACAGTTTATACAGGGATATCCTACGAGCAGTACTTC. Translating it yields CASTVYTGISYEQYF.

This clonotype was counted ten times or more. J is TRBJ2-2 and V is TRBV7-6, with D possibly being TRBD1 (6 bases). Germline CDR1 SGHVS, CDR2 FNYEAQ. The CDR3 is 15 amino acids. The germline V and J ends were trimmed by 2 bases and 4 bases, with 11 bases remaining between them. This CDR3 is CASSLPGESTGELFF. CDR3 bases: TGTGCCAGCAGCTTACCAGGGGAGAGCACCGGGGAGCTGTTTTTT.

The V gene is TRBV29-1, the J gene TRBJ1-3, with 9 bases that match TRBD1. This CDR3 is built from 17 residues. Germline assignment: CDR1 SQVTM and CDR2 ANQGSEA. The trim removed 1 base at V and 1 base at J, leaving 8 bases unmatched. In DNA, the CDR3 is TGCAGCGTTGAAGGAGGGGGGACAGGGAGTTCTGGAAACACCATATATTTT. Its protein product is CSVEGGGTGSSGNTIYF. Together with reference TRBV29-1 and TRBJ1-3, the CDR3 gives the full variable domain: SAVISQKPSRDICQRGTSLTIQCQVDSQVTMMFWYRQQPGQSLTLIATANQGSEATYESGFVIDKFPISRPNLTFSTLTVSNMSPEDSSIYLCSVEGGGTGSSGNTIYFGEGSWLTVV.

This clonotype showed up just once. J is TRBJ2-2 and V is TRBV7-8, with 12 bases identical to TRBD2. With 5 bases clipped from V and 5 bases from J, the junction kept 6 bases outside the gene matches. Germline CDR1 and CDR2: SGHVS and FQNEAQ. CDR3 length equals 16 residues. CDR3 nucleotides: TGTGCCAGCAGCGCCCAGACTAGCGGGGGAACCGGGGAGCTGTTTTTT. Protein: CASSAQTSGGTGELFF.

This rearrangement joins TRBV7-9 to TRBJ1-1; D not certain. The CDR3 has 15 residues. The V end was cut by 5 bases, the J end by 0 bases, with 13 bases between. CDR1 SEHNR and CDR2 FQNEAQ come from the germline V gene (reference sequence). CDR3 DNA sequence: TGTGCCAGCAGCCGATACGTGGGCATGAACACTGAAGCTTTCTTT. Amino acid sequence: CASSRYVGMNTEAFF.

In this sample, this clonotype turned up a few times. The rearrangement links TRBV14 to TRBJ2-1; D is ambiguous. The V end was cut by 4 bases, the J end by 8 bases, with 12 bases between. This CDR3 comprises 13 residues. Germline CDR1 and CDR2: SGHDN and FVKESK. For the CDR3, the DNA is TGTGCCAGCAGCCCACACCTCCGGGATGAGCAGTTCTTC. It yields the protein CASSPHLRDEQFF.

A word on this clonotype: A clone one base away is much larger, so this may be a read error. This chain joins TRBV7-9 and TRBJ2-7, with D perhaps being TRBD1 or TRBD2 (5 bases each). The CDR3 runs 14 residues. The V gene lost 5 bases and the J gene lost 3 bases, with 14 bases spanning the gap. In germline, CDR1 is SEHNR, CDR2 FQNEAQ (reference sequence). The CDR3 protein is CASSGGAENYEQYF. The CDR3 DNA sequence: TGTGCCAGCAGCGGGGGAGCGGAGAACTACGAGCAGTACTTC.

A word on this clonotype: Since the CDR3 does not end with the conserved phenylalanine or tryptophan, this likely comes from a read error. The chain uses TRBV5-4 and TRBJ2-1; D is perhaps TRBD1 (6 bases). Deletions cut 0 bases from V and 7 bases from J, with 17 bases between. In germline, CDR1 is SGHNT, CDR2 YYREEE (reference sequence). This CDR3 spans 16 amino acids. The CDR3 region has the DNA TGTGCCAGCAGCTTGGCCTATTTCAGCGGACAGAATGAGCAGTTCTCC. This encodes CASSLAYFSGQNEQFS.

Only a few counts were recorded for this clonotype. The chain carries TRBV4-1 and TRBJ1-2; D not certain. This CDR3 is built from 15 residues. V was shortened by 3 bases and J by 6 bases, with 17 bases between the two germline ends. Germline V CDR1 and CDR2: MGHRA, YSYEKL. The CDR3 loop is CASSHPQDGFDGYTF. The CDR3 DNA sequence: TGCGCCAGCAGCCATCCCCAGGACGGGTTCGATGGCTACACCTTC.

In its sample, this clonotype was seen a few times. V is TRBV2 and J is TRBJ1-1; TRBD1 is a possible D gene (5 bases). This CDR3 is 14 amino acids long. V was shortened by 5 bases and J by 4 bases, with 14 bases between the two germline ends. The germline gives CDR1 SNHLY, CDR2 FYNNEI. The CDR3 reads CASSLQGGGTEAFF. In DNA form, the CDR3 reads TGTGCCAGCAGTCTCCAGGGCGGAGGCACTGAAGCTTTCTTT.

The chain combines TRBV28 with TRBJ2-5; no clear D. Germline V lookup: CDR1 MDHEN, CDR2 SYDVKM. This CDR3 spans 16 amino acids. V was clipped by 3 bases and J by 2 bases, with 16 bases between them. The CDR3 DNA is TGTGCCAGCAGTTTGGGTAGCAGTGATCTTCAAGAGACCCAGTACTTC. It is translated as CASSLGSSDLQETQYF.

This clonotype was observed a handful of times. This clone may be a read error of a much larger clone one base away. The chain has TRBV7-2 and TRBJ1-1, with unresolved D. The CDR3 contains 15 residues. Germline CDR1 is SGHTA and CDR2 is FQGNSA. The CDR3 sequence is CVSSLEVMLNTEAFF. The CDR3 region has the DNA TGTGTCAGCAGCTTAGAAGTGATGTTGAACACTGAAGCTTTCTTT.

CDR3 nucleotides: TGCAGTGCTAGAGACCTAAAACAGGGGATGAACACTGAAGCTTTCTTT. It codes for CSARDLKQGMNTEAFF. The chain couples TRBV20-1 to TRBJ1-1; 7 nucleotides agree with TRBD1. This CDR3 is 16 amino acids long. The germline V gene encodes CDR1 DFQATT and CDR2 SNEGSKA (reference sequence). J gave up 0 bases and V 0 bases, and 7 bases lay outside the gene matches.

The V and J genes are TRBV29-1 and TRBJ1-1; 12 bases match TRBD1. CDR1 SQVTM and CDR2 ANQGSEA come from the germline V gene. The CDR3 has 13 amino acids. CDR3 nucleotides: TGCAGTTCCGGGACAGGGGGCTACACTGAAGCTTTCTTT. Protein product: CSSGTGGYTEAFF. The full variable domain, completed using reference TRBV29-1 and TRBJ1-1, is SAVISQKPSRDICQRGTSLTIQCQVDSQVTMMFWYRQQPGQSLTLIATANQGSEATYESGFVIDKFPISRPNLTFSTLTVSNMSPEDSSIYLCSSGTGGYTEAFFGQGTRLTVV.

This CDR3 is CASDYNSNQPQHF. The CDR3 nucleotides read TGTGCTAGTGATTACAATAGCAATCAGCCCCAGCATTTT. V is TRBV12-5 and J is TRBJ1-5; no clear D gene. Germline-derived CDR1 and CDR2 are LGHNT and FRNRAP. V lost 7 bases and J lost 0, with 7 bases in between. The CDR3 covers 13 residues.

This clonotype was counted only a few times. The CDR3 DNA reads as TGTGCCAGCACCCTCTTTTACGGGGTTTTAGACACCGGGGAGCTGTTTTTT. Protein: CASTLFYGVLDTGELFF. J is TRBJ2-2 and V is TRBV6-5; a possible D gene is TRBD2 (5 bases). Germline V gene lookup returns CDR1 MNHEY and CDR2 SVGAGI. The CDR3 covers 17 residues. V was trimmed by 7 bases and J by 3 bases, leaving 21 bases between them.

This clonotype was picked up many times. This chain connects TRBV7-6 to TRBJ1-1, with D possibly matching TRBD1 (5 bases). Germline CDR1 SGHVS, CDR2 FNYEAQ. This CDR3 has 15 amino acids. Trimming left V 1 base short and J 2 bases short, with 11 bases between. The CDR3 bases are TGTGCCAGCAGCTTAGAATGGCAGGGTAACACTGAAGCTTTCTTT. It yields the protein CASSLEWQGNTEAFF.